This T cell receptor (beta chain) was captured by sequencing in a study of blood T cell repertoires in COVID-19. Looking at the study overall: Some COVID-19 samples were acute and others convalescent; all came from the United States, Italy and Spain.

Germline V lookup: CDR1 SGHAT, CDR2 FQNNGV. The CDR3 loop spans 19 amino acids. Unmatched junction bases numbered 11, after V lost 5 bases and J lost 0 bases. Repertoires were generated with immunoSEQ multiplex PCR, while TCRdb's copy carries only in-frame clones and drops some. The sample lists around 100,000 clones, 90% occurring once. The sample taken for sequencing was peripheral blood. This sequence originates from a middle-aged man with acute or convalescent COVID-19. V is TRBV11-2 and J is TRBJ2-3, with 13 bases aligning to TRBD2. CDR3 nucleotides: TGTGCCAGCAGCCCCCACTGGACTAGCGGGAGCGGTAGCACAGATACGCAGTATTTT. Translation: CASSPHWTSGSGSTDTQYF.